This TCR beta chain was documented in a study of Ad26.COV2.S vaccination and SARS-CoV-2 variants. At the level of the study: Participants got Ad26.COV2.S intramuscularly, once or twice 56 days apart. Study-wide results and limits: The authors reported substantial breadth in spike-specific CD8+ and CD4+ T cell responses after vaccination. Total T cell responses, in the TCR breadth and depth analyses, may have been underestimated.

Clones were read by immunoSEQ multiplex PCR, and TCRdb kept only the in-frame ones, dropping some. The data show roughly 500,000 clones, roughly nine tenths seen once. CDR3 length: 17 residues. Germline values: CDR1 SGHRS, CDR2 YFSETQ. Trimming at V came to 6 bases and at J to 1 base, leaving 9 bases not matched to a gene. As concerns this clone: Its antigen is undetermined.

Treatment: around 19 received Ad26.COV2.S at low or high dose, single or two shots; several received placebo; per-sample allocation not given. The samples were gathered on day 63 after the first injection of vaccine or placebo. The sequence was obtained from a person aged 18-65 years who received the Ad26.COV2.S COVID-19 vaccine or a placebo. The chain combines TRBV5-1 with TRBJ2-2; TRBD2 matches at 10 bases. The sequencing used peripheral blood, collected in a trial of Ad26.COV2.S vaccine versus placebo. The CDR3 sequence: CASNAASGGMNTGELFF. CDR3 DNA sequence: TGCGCCAGCAACGCCGCTAGCGGGGGAATGAACACCGGGGAGCTGTTTTTT.